This TCR beta chain was captured by sequencing in a study of STAT5B mutations in CD4+ large granular lymphocyte leukemia. The CDR3 runs 15 residues. Trimming removed 1 base at V and 2 bases at J, with 10 bases between. Germline V gene lookup returns CDR1 MNHNS and CDR2 SASEGT. This table comes from immunoSEQ multiplex PCR, and its TCRdb copy is limited to in-frame clones, with some not included. This table has around 33,000 clones, 75% to 85% appearing once. The TCR originated in a human donor in good health. The material sequenced was CD4+ T cells from blood buffy coats. V is TRBV6-1 and J is TRBJ2-3, with TRBD1 as a possible D gene (6 bases). This CDR3 is CASSEVGGATDTQYF. In DNA form, the CDR3 reads TGTGCCAGCAGTGAAGTTGGGGGCGCCACAGATACGCAGTATTTT.